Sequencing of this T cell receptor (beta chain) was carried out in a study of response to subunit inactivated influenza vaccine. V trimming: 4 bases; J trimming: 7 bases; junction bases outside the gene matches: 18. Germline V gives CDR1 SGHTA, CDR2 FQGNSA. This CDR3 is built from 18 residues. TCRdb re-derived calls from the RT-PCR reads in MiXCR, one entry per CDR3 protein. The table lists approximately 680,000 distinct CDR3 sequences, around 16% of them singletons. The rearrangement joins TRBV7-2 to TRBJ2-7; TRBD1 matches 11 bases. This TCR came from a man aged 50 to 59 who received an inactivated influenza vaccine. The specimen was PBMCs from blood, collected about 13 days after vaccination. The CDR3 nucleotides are TGTGCCAGCAGCTCCCGGACCGGGACAGGGGGTCGCATGGGGGAGCAGTACTTC. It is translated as CASSSRTGTGGRMGEQYF.